Below are 21 T cell receptor beta chains sequenced from a single sample in a study of vaccination and CD4 T cells after COVID-19. Researchers used the Oncomine TCR Beta short-read assay to sequence DNA from cultured CD4+ T cells. MiXCR was run by TCRdb on the PCR reads, yielding one entry per CDR3 protein. This sample has 10,000 to 13,000 distinct CDR3 sequences; under 70% occur once, and the top ten carry roughly 13%. These receptors' antigens are unknown. Sample treatment: roughly 10-day PBMC culture with coronavirus spike peptide pools or control peptides (ViraFEST assay). The sample was CD4+ T cells from blood, cultured in vitro. Source of these receptors: a human donor who had recovered from COVID-19.

In this sample, this clonotype turned up a few times. V usage is TRBV27 and J usage is TRBJ2-5; TRBD1 agrees at 8 bases. Germline-derived CDR1 and CDR2 are MNHEY and SMNVEV (reference sequence). The CDR3 runs 15 residues. V was pared by 5 bases and J by 4 bases, with 9 bases of the junction left unmatched. In nucleotides, the CDR3 is TGTGCCAGCAGTCCCCGAACGACAGGGGTAGAGACCCAGTACTTC. This sequence encodes CASSPRTTGVETQYF.

The gene calls are TRBV7-3 and TRBJ2-7; D is uncertain. The CDR3 is 15 residues long. V lost 2 bases to trimming and J lost 4 bases, with 15 bases between them. Germline V CDR1 and CDR2: SGHTA, FQGTGA. CDR3 DNA: TGTGCCAGCAGCTTATATGGGGTCGTCGGATACGAGCAGTACTTC. Translated, it gives CASSLYGVVGYEQYF.

This chain connects TRBV14 to TRBJ2-7; D is unclear. Germline CDR1 and CDR2: SGHDN and FVKESK. This CDR3 is built from 14 residues. V lost 4 bases to trimming and J lost 3 bases, with 13 bases between them. CDR3 DNA: TGTGCCAGCAGCCGAGGACCGACCGGCTACGAGCAGTACTTC. Translation: CASSRGPTGYEQYF.

The J gene is TRBJ2-6, the V gene TRBV12-2; the table names TRBD1, a call not compared with the DNA. TRBV12-2 constitutes a pseudogene. There are 16 residues in the CDR3. In nucleotides, the CDR3 is TGTGCAAGTCGCTTATCCGGGGGAGCTGGGGCCAACGTCCTGACTTTC. This sequence encodes CASRLSGGAGANVLTF.

The V and J genes are TRBV4-1 and TRBJ2-2; D tentatively fits TRBD1 or TRBD2 (5 bases each). V lost 0 bases and J 4 bases, leaving 24 bases between the germline ends. This CDR3 has 20 residues. Germline CDR1 is MGHRA and CDR2 is YSYEKL. The CDR3 protein is CASSQDTEGPGPYLTGELFF. As DNA, the CDR3 is TGCGCCAGCAGCCAAGACACGGAAGGTCCGGGACCATACCTCACCGGGGAGCTGTTTTTT.

The V gene is TRBV7-9, the J gene TRBJ1-2; D unclear. The CDR3 length is 13 residues. CDR1 is SEHNR, CDR2 FQNEAQ, per germline (reference sequence). V was trimmed by 7 bases and J by 7 bases, leaving 16 bases between them. CDR3 coding DNA: TGTGCCAGCACACCACCGGGGTGGAGTGGCTACACCTTC. This encodes CASTPPGWSGYTF.

V is TRBV11-1 and J is TRBJ2-7, with 7 bases aligning to TRBD1. From germline, CDR1 is SGHAT and CDR2 FQDESV (reference sequence). V gave up 3 bases and J gave up 0 bases; unmatched junction bases: 14. CDR3 length: 18 amino acids. The CDR3, as DNA: TGTGCCAGCAGCTTTGTTGGACAGGACGAGAAGATCTCCTACGAGCAGTACTTC. Protein sequence: CASSFVGQDEKISYEQYF.

This clonotype has only a few counts. This chain joins TRBV12-3 or TRBV12-4 and TRBJ2-1; D unresolved. The CDR3 length is 14 residues. V lost 6 bases, J lost 5 bases, and 14 bases lay in between. CDR3 DNA: TGTGCCAGCAGGGCACCCCAGTTCGACAATGAGCAGTTCTTC. The encoded protein is CASRAPQFDNEQFF.

This chain links TRBV14 with TRBJ2-2; D unclear. V lost 1 base and J lost 1, with 7 bases in between. The CDR3 extends over 15 amino acids. Germline V lookup: CDR1 SGHDN, CDR2 FVKESK. The DNA for the CDR3 is TGTGCCAGCAGCCAAGTCGGCGGGAACACCGGGGAGCTGTTTTTT. It yields the protein CASSQVGGNTGELFF.

This chain joins TRBV20-1 and TRBJ2-1; TRBD1 matches at 9 bases. This CDR3 comprises 14 residues. The trim removed 2 bases at V and 7 bases at J, leaving 6 bases unmatched. Germline-derived CDR1 and CDR2 are DFQATT and SNEGSKA (reference sequence). The CDR3 protein is CSARSGTGMNEQFF. In DNA, the CDR3 is TGCAGTGCTAGAAGTGGGACAGGGATGAATGAGCAGTTCTTC.

The chain links TRBV20-1 to TRBJ1-1, with TRBD1 matching 7 bases. Germline V gives CDR1 DFQATT, CDR2 SNEGSKA (reference sequence). There are 15 residues in the CDR3. V dropped 2 bases and J dropped 3; count of bases not matched to a gene: 9. CDR3 sequence reads: CSARITGAIDTEAFF. In DNA form, the CDR3 reads TGCAGTGCTAGAATCACAGGGGCGATTGACACTGAAGCTTTCTTT.

The CDR3 protein is CASIGSPRGPLHF. Written as DNA, the CDR3 is TGTGCCAGCATAGGGAGCCCCAGGGGACCCCTCCACTTT. The V call is TRBV2, the J call TRBJ1-6; D possibly corresponds to TRBD1 (6 bases). The CDR3 length is 13 residues. Germline V gene lookup returns CDR1 SNHLY and CDR2 FYNNEI. The V and J ends lost 7 bases and 12 bases respectively, with 16 bases between them.

The chain links TRBV5-1 to TRBJ2-3, with 10 bases aligning to TRBD1. The CDR3 is 15 amino acids. The germline V gene has CDR1 SGHRS and CDR2 YFSETQ. Trimming cost V 2 bases and J 4 bases; bases outside gene matches: 4. The CDR3 is CASSFGTGVADTQYF. The DNA of the CDR3 is TGCGCCAGCAGCTTCGGGACAGGGGTGGCAGATACGCAGTATTTT.

This clonotype was observed a handful of times. The junction differs from germline at one of its ends, possibly a read error. This chain links TRBV11-2 with TRBJ1-2, with D possibly TRBD1 on 6 matching bases. The CDR3 is 14 residues long. Germline V gene lookup returns CDR1 SGHAT and CDR2 FQNNGV. The DNA for the CDR3 is TGTGCCAGCAGCTTTGGGGGGGCTGGTAGTGGCTACACTTTC. It encodes CASSFGGAGSGYTF.

The chain recombines TRBV5-1 with TRBJ2-5, with TRBD1 as a possible D gene (6 bases). CDR1 is SGHRS and CDR2 is YFSETQ in the germline V gene. V was cut by 3 bases and J by 4 bases, with 10 bases left in between. CDR3 length equals 13 residues. CDR3 sequence reads: CASSSQGSETQYF. As DNA, the CDR3 is TGCGCCAGCAGCTCACAGGGTTCAGAGACCCAGTACTTC.

By sample fraction, this clonotype is large. This chain uses TRBV7-8 with TRBJ2-5; TRBD2 might be the D (6 bases). Germline values: CDR1 SGHVS, CDR2 FQNEAQ. The germline V and J ends were trimmed by 0 bases and 5 bases, with 13 bases remaining between them. The CDR3 loop spans 15 amino acids. This chain's CDR3 is CASSLARSRGETQYF. The CDR3 nucleotides read TGTGCCAGCAGCTTAGCCAGGTCCCGGGGGGAGACCCAGTACTTC.

In nucleotides, the CDR3 is TGTGCCAGCAGCCTAGGGCGGCGGGAGGGCCTGGATACGCAGTATTTT. Protein sequence: CASSLGRREGLDTQYF. V and J are TRBV11-3 and TRBJ2-3; 9 bases fit TRBD2. Per the germline V gene, CDR1 is SGHNT and CDR2 is YENEEA. V was clipped by 5 bases and J by 6 bases; unmatched bases: 12. The CDR3 covers 16 residues.

This clonotype is large within its sample. The V and J genes are TRBV12-3 or TRBV12-4 and TRBJ1-2, with D tentatively TRBD1 (6 bases). V dropped 8 bases and J dropped 4 bases, with 17 bases sitting between them. The CDR3 sequence is 14 residues long. The CDR3 DNA sequence: TGTGCCAGCCACCCGGGGGGAGGGGGCTATGGCTACACCTTC. Residues: CASHPGGGGYGYTF.

V gene TRBV1 combines with J gene TRBJ2-7; the table's D call, TRBD2, has no DNA check behind it. TRBV1 is classified as a pseudogene. This CDR3 has 17 residues. The CDR3, as DNA: TGCACCAGCAGCCATAGAGCTAGCGGGAGGGCTGGGTACGAGCAGTACTTC. Its protein product is CTSSHRASGRAGYEQYF.

CDR3 nucleotide sequence: TGTGCCACCAGTGATCCGATCACGTCGCGAAGGGCGAACACCGGGGAGCTGTTTTTT. Translation gives CATSDPITSRRANTGELFF. The J gene is TRBJ2-2, the V gene TRBV24-1; D unclear. Germline V CDR1 and CDR2: KGHDR, SFDVKD. The ends were cut back, 3 bases at V and 0 bases at J, with 19 bases in the middle. The CDR3 contains 19 residues.

Turning to this clonotype: The DNA is omitted, as the CDR3 cannot be located on it reliably, and the CDR3 follows TCRdb's listing. The chain's CDR3 is CASSLEGLRAGELFF. The chain couples TRBV11-2 to TRBJ2-2; the table's D call TRBD2 went unverified against the DNA. From germline, CDR1 is SGHAT and CDR2 FQNNGV. The length of the CDR3 is 15 amino acids, counting both ends.